Sequencing of this T cell receptor (beta chain) was carried out in a study of blood T cell repertoires in COVID-19. Study-wide background: Researchers got acute and convalescent COVID-19 samples from the United States, Italy and Spain. Sources were T cells, B-cell-depleted T cells, or PBMCs; the material itself was cDNA or gDNA.

CDR3 length: 13 residues. Trimming took 6 bases from V and 7 from J; bases not matched to a gene: 4. Authors' methods: By means of reference gene primer amplification, nucleated cell counts were estimated. Clones were read by immunoSEQ multiplex PCR, and TCRdb kept only the in-frame ones, dropping some. V, J and clone size reflect that table, while D and trimming were determined from the DNA. The sample includes 400,000 or so clones, around nine tenths of them seen just once. The rearrangement links TRBV12-3 or TRBV12-4 to TRBJ2-1, with 9 positions matching TRBD2. The receptor was derived from a human donor in a cohort sampled during active COVID-19. The sample taken for sequencing was peripheral blood. The CDR3 nucleotides read TGTGCCAGCAGCGCTAGCGGGGCAAATGAGCAGTTCTTC. It encodes CASSASGANEQFF.